This TCR beta chain is drawn from a study of tissue T cells after allogeneic stem cell transplantation. Study in general: Tissue samples with histologically apparent lymphocytes on H&E review were prioritized for sequencing.

This table comes from immunoSEQ multiplex PCR, and its TCRdb copy is limited to in-frame clones, with some not included. Of some 5,800 clones listed, around three fifths are singletons. General study results and limits: Few T cell clones were shared across patients, but motif clusters showed tissue-specific shared signatures. The study did not identify alloreactive or antigen-specific tissue TCRs, and some clones might be persisting host cells. Blood and spleen captured only part of the tissue TCR repertoire.

In this sample, this clone turned up a few times. The antigen remains undetermined. This sample comprised tissue from the jejunum, obtained at autopsy. This clonotype was obtained from a male donor aged 60 or over with lung cancer.

CDR3 bases: TGTGCCAGCAGCCAACGGGGGACAGGGGGCTGCAATCAGCCCCAGCATTTT. Translated: CASSQRGTGGCNQPQHF. The chain joins TRBV3-1 (or the pseudogene TRBV3-2) to TRBJ1-5; TRBD1 matches at 12 bases. The V segment lost 2 bases and the J segment 2 bases; nucleotides outside the gene matches: 4. From germline, CDR1 is LGHDT and CDR2 YNNKEL (reference sequence). CDR3 size: 17 residues.